The 9 T cell receptor beta chains below all came from one sample that was sequenced in a study of T cell responses to AZD1222 COVID-19 vaccine. Only in-frame clones appear in the TCRdb table, and some are missing; sequencing was by immunoSEQ multiplex PCR. The table has around 100,000 clones, about 88% seen once; the top ten hold 1.8%. The sample consisted of peripheral blood, taken on day 0 of AZD1222 vaccination. The receptors were sampled from an adult in good health.

The chain combines TRBV7-9 with TRBJ2-7; no clear D. Deletions cut 5 bases from V and 2 bases from J, with 7 bases between. The CDR3 sequence is 12 residues long. Germline lookup yields CDR1 SEHNR and CDR2 FQNEAQ (reference sequence). The CDR3 here is CASSRTTYEQYF. CDR3 nucleotide sequence: TGTGCCAGCAGCCGGACCACCTACGAGCAGTACTTC.

This chain connects TRBV7-9 to TRBJ1-3; D is unresolved. Germline lookup yields CDR1 SEHNR and CDR2 FQNEAQ (reference sequence). V lost 2 bases, J lost 0 bases, and 8 bases lay in between. This CDR3 region has 15 residues. The CDR3 DNA sequence: TGTGCCAGCAGCTTATGGGCCTCCTCTGGAAACACCATATATTTT. This gives the protein CASSLWASSGNTIYF.

Here the CDR3 reads CAISELLAGVSNEQFF. CDR3 nucleotides: TGTGCCATCAGTGAGTTGCTAGCGGGAGTGAGCAATGAGCAGTTCTTC. The J gene is TRBJ2-1, the V gene TRBV10-3, with 10 bases that match TRBD2. The ends lost 1 base at V and 6 bases at J; junction bases unmatched: 6. CDR3 length: 16 residues. Looked up from germline, CDR1 is ENHRY and CDR2 is SYGVKD.

The V gene is TRBV19, the J gene TRBJ1-1; 9 bases align to TRBD1. V was clipped by 3 bases and J by 3 bases; unmatched bases: 5. CDR3 size: 15 residues. Germline values: CDR1 LNHDA, CDR2 SQIVND (reference sequence). The CDR3 reads CASSISGTGHTEAFF. As DNA, the CDR3 is TGTGCCAGTAGTATTTCCGGGACAGGGCACACTGAAGCTTTCTTT.

The chain recombines TRBV2 with TRBJ2-7; TRBD1 might be the D (6 bases). CDR1 is SNHLY and CDR2 is FYNNEI in the germline V gene. Trimming pared 6 bases from V and 4 bases from J, leaving 16 bases between. CDR3 size: 14 residues. The DNA for the CDR3 is TGTGCCAGCAGACCTAGTACAGGGATGTACGAGCAGTACTTC. It specifies CASRPSTGMYEQYF.

The gene calls are TRBV11-3 and TRBJ1-1, with D unresolved. Trimming removed 4 bases from V and 1 base from J, with 16 bases in between. The CDR3 is made up of 16 amino acids. Germline V CDR1 and CDR2: SGHNT, YENEEA. In nucleotides, the CDR3 is TGTGCCAGCAGCTCCGGACTTTATTTAGGGAACACTGAAGCTTTCTTT. This translates into CASSSGLYLGNTEAFF.

The chain joins TRBV4-2 to TRBJ2-2; no reliable D call. The CDR3 runs to 16 residues. Trimming stripped 1 base from V and 6 bases from J, with 15 bases between. CDR1 and CDR2 from the germline V gene are LGHNA and YNFKEQ. CDR3 coding DNA: TGTGCCAGCAGCCAAGCTCTTGCAACCCCACCCGGGGAGCTGTTTTTT. The encoded protein is CASSQALATPPGELFF.

This clone was seen only a few times. V gene TRBV12-3 or TRBV12-4 combines with J gene TRBJ2-5; D is uncertain. The length of the CDR3 is 12 residues. With 8 bases removed from V and 4 bases from J, the gap between germline ends came to 11 bases. The CDR3 reads CASGISPETQYF. The CDR3 nucleotides read TGTGCCAGCGGAATCTCTCCAGAGACCCAGTACTTC.

The V and J genes are TRBV6-6 and TRBJ2-3, with TRBD1 matching over 8 bases. The CDR3 loop spans 19 amino acids. V lost 5 bases, J lost 6 bases, and 22 bases stayed unmatched. CDR1 and CDR2 from the germline V gene are MNHNY and SVGAGI (reference sequence). The CDR3 is CASSRRGDRQGKRVDTQYF. The CDR3, as DNA: TGTGCCAGCAGTCGACGTGGGGACCGACAGGGGAAGAGAGTGGATACGCAGTATTTT.